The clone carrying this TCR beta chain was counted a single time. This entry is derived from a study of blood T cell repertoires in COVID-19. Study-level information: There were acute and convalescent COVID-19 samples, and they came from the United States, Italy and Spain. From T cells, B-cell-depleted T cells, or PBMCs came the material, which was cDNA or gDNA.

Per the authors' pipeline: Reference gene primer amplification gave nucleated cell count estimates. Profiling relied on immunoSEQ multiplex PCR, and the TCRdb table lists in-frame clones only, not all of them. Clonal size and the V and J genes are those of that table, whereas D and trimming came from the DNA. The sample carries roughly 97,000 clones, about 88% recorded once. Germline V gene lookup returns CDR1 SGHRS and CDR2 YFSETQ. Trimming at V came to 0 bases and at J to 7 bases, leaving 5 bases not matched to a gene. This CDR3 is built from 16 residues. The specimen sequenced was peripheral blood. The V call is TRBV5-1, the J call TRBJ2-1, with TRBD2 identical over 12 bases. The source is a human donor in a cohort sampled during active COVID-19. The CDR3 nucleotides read TGCGCCAGCAGCTTGGGGCTAGCGGGAGGGCAGAATGAGCAGTTCTTC. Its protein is CASSLGLAGGQNEQFF.